Listed below are T cell receptor beta chains from one sample, sequenced in a study of cytomegalovirus exposure and HLA in healthy donors. Generated by immunoSEQ multiplex PCR, the TCRdb table keeps only in-frame clones and is missing some. Of 95,000 to 110,000 clones detected, roughly 80% appear once; the ten largest clones hold roughly 4%. The sequenced sample was PBMCs. These receptors all come from a man aged 50 to 59 in good health and CMV-seropositive. Both conserved end residues are part of each CDR3. D genes are given only for firm matches. A clone size is listed for some rows: how often the clone was seen (once, few, many), or a class if it is expanded.

TRBV9	NA	TRBJ1-2	TRBD1	CASSADRAYGYTF	TGTGCCAGCAGCGCCGACAGGGCCTATGGCTACACCTTC
TRBV30	few	TRBJ2-1	TRBD2	CAWSLWTSGVQEYNEQFF	TGTGCCTGGAGCTTATGGACTAGCGGTGTACAGGAGTACAATGAGCAGTTCTTC
TRBV9	NA	TRBJ2-1	NA	CASSVLTPGYNEQFF	TGTGCCAGCAGCGTACTTACCCCGGGTTACAATGAGCAGTTCTTC
TRBV5-4	NA	TRBJ2-1	NA	CASSLDRYNEQFF	TGTGCCAGCAGCTTGGACAGGTACAATGAGCAGTTCTTC
TRBV27	NA	TRBJ2-1	TRBD2	CASRSQGGLAGAKNEQFF	TGTGCCAGCAGGTCCCAGGGGGGACTAGCGGGAGCTAAGAATGAGCAGTTCTTC
TRBV7-8	NA	TRBJ2-7	NA	CASSLELAYEQYF	TGTGCCAGCAGCTTAGAACTAGCTTACGAGCAGTACTTC
TRBV15	NA	TRBJ1-5	TRBD1	CATSRGQSNQPQHF	TGTGCCACCAGTAGGGGACAGAGCAATCAGCCCCAGCATTTT
TRBV27	NA	TRBJ1-3	TRBD1	CASRTGGGGNTIYF	TGTGCCAGCAGAACAGGGGGCGGCGGAAACACCATATATTTT
TRBV6-5	few	TRBJ1-5	TRBD1	CASRGQAYSNQPQHF	TGTGCCAGCAGGGGACAGGCATATAGCAATCAGCCCCAGCATTTT
TRBV6-1	NA	TRBJ2-7	TRBD1	CASNRDRGSYEQYF	TGTGCCAGCAATCGGGACAGGGGCTCCTACGAGCAGTACTTC
TRBV18	NA	TRBJ1-5	TRBD1	CASSAGQGGDQPQHF	TGTGCCAGCTCAGCCGGACAGGGGGGAGATCAGCCCCAGCATTTT
TRBV23-1	NA	TRBJ2-1	NA	CASSQEVGCYGAAIYNEQFF	TGCGCCAGCAGTCAAGAAGTAGGGTGTTATGGGGCAGCGATTTACAATGAGCAGTTCTTC
TRBV18	NA	TRBJ2-7	TRBD1	CASSPGTGTGAFEQYF	TGTGCCAGCTCACCAGGCACCGGGACAGGGGCCTTCGAGCAGTACTTC
TRBV10-3	NA	TRBJ2-1	NA	CAISKGDKTEIYNEQFF	TGTGCCATCTCTAAGGGGGATAAGACAGAAATTTACAATGAGCAGTTCTTC
TRBV2	NA	TRBJ2-6	NA	CASSGNRGSGSGANVLTF	TGTGCCAGCAGTGGTAACAGGGGTAGCGGCTCTGGGGCCAACGTCCTGACTTTC
TRBV5-6	NA	TRBJ1-1	NA	CASSPAGRTEAFF	TGTGCCAGCAGCCCCGCCGGGAGGACTGAAGCTTTCTTT
TRBV14	NA	TRBJ2-5	TRBD1	CASSLGQGRETQYF	TGTGCCAGCAGCTTAGGACAGGGGAGAGAGACCCAGTACTTC
TRBV5-5	NA	TRBJ2-7	NA	CASSLPGHSYEQYF	TGTGCCAGCAGCTTACCGGGACACTCCTACGAGCAGTACTTC
TRBV7-9	few	TRBJ2-7	TRBD1	CASSRGTGRTYEQYF	TGTGCCAGCAGCCGTGGGACAGGGCGGACCTACGAGCAGTACTTC
TRBV7-9	NA	TRBJ2-7	TRBD2	CASSPGTSGIYEQYF	TGTGCCAGCAGCCCCGGGACTAGCGGGATCTACGAGCAGTACTTC
TRBV13	NA	TRBJ2-7	TRBD2	CASSSGGEAGGLHEQYF	TGTGCCAGCAGCTCCGGGGGTGAGGCGGGAGGGCTACACGAGCAGTACTTC
TRBV28	NA	TRBJ2-7	TRBD1	CASRTPGQSYEQYF	TGTGCCAGCAGGACTCCGGGACAGTCCTACGAGCAGTACTTC
TRBV11-2	NA	TRBJ2-1	TRBD2	CASSLGSGGEQFF	TGTGCCAGCAGCTTAGGTAGCGGGGGAGAGCAGTTCTTC
TRBV7-9	NA	TRBJ2-1	NA	CASSLVVSPAYNEQFF	TGTGCCAGCAGCTTAGTAGTCTCCCCTGCCTACAATGAGCAGTTCTTC
TRBV7-6	NA	TRBJ2-1	TRBD2	CASSLSSGAYNEQFF	TGTGCCAGCAGCTTGTCTAGCGGGGCCTACAATGAGCAGTTCTTC
TRBV27	NA	TRBJ1-6	NA	CASSLGPDSPLHF	TGTGCCAGCAGTTTAGGTCCAGATTCACCCCTCCACTTT
TRBV11-2	NA	TRBJ1-2	NA	CASSASTAGDGYTF	TGTGCCAGCAGCGCCTCGACGGCCGGAGATGGCTACACCTTC
TRBV27	NA	TRBJ1-2	TRBD1	CASSSSYEDRGLGYTF	TGTGCCAGCAGTTCCTCTTACGAGGACAGGGGGCTTGGCTACACCTTC
TRBV14	NA	TRBJ2-2	TRBD2	CASSQVSWTSGHTGELFF	TGTGCCAGCAGCCAAGTATCATGGACTAGTGGGCACACCGGGGAGCTGTTTTTT
TRBV7-3	NA	TRBJ2-6	NA	CASSLQAGKANVLTF	TGTGCCAGCAGCTTACAGGCGGGGAAGGCCAACGTCCTGACTTTC
TRBV2	NA	TRBJ2-2	NA	CASSVEGGELFF	TGTGCCAGCAGTGTAGAGGGAGGGGAGCTGTTTTTT
TRBV28	NA	TRBJ1-6	TRBD1	CASRAGTANSPLHF	TGTGCCAGCAGAGCCGGGACAGCAAATTCACCCCTCCACTTT
TRBV5-1	NA	TRBJ2-6	TRBD2	CASSAGLANSGANVLTF	TGCGCCAGCAGCGCGGGACTAGCGAACTCTGGGGCCAACGTCCTGACTTTC
TRBV28	NA	TRBJ2-7	NA	CASSLGGLHGVQYF	TGTGCCAGCAGCCTCGGGGGACTCCATGGGGTGCAGTACTTC
TRBV9	NA	TRBJ2-3	TRBD2	CASSPLSGRVVPDTQYF	TGTGCCAGCAGCCCCCTTAGCGGGAGGGTGGTCCCAGATACGCAGTATTTT
TRBV7-2	NA	TRBJ2-6	NA	CASSSTGSGANVLTF	TGTGCCAGCAGCTCGACAGGTTCTGGGGCCAACGTCCTGACTTTC
TRBV9	NA	TRBJ1-2	TRBD1	CASSVGQGVVGYTF	TGTGCCAGCAGCGTAGGTCAGGGGGTAGTCGGCTACACCTTC
TRBV9	NA	TRBJ2-7	NA	CASSVGGGAGYEQYF	TGTGCCAGCAGCGTAGGAGGAGGGGCGGGCTACGAGCAGTACTTC
TRBV28	NA	TRBJ2-2	TRBD1	CASSRGQGNTGELFF	TGTGCCAGCAGTAGGGGACAGGGGAACACCGGGGAGCTGTTTTTT
TRBV10-1	NA	TRBJ2-3	NA	CASSNGEGTDTQYF	TGCGCCAGCAGTAATGGGGAGGGCACAGATACGCAGTATTTT
TRBV28	NA	TRBJ1-1	NA	CASSSGGANTEAFF	TGTGCCAGCAGTTCTGGGGGGGCGAACACTGAAGCTTTCTTT
TRBV29-1	NA	TRBJ2-7	NA	CSVHRQSYEQYF	TGCAGCGTCCACAGACAGTCCTACGAGCAGTACTTC
TRBV5-1	NA	TRBJ2-5	NA	CASSSARRERETQYF	TGCGCCAGCAGCTCCGCTCGCAGGGAAAGAGAGACCCAATACTTC
TRBV28	NA	TRBJ1-1	NA	CASSLRGTRNGAFF	TGTGCCAGCAGTTTAAGGGGGACGAGAAACGGAGCTTTCTTT
TRBV11-3	NA	TRBJ2-5	TRBD2	CASSMGGRETQYF	TGTGCCAGCAGCATGGGGGGGAGGGAGACCCAGTACTTC
TRBV19	few	TRBJ2-5	NA	CASSMTGRETQYF	TGTGCCAGTAGTATGACCGGGAGAGAGACCCAGTACTTC
TRBV6-1	few	TRBJ1-1	NA	CASARLSNTEAFF	TGTGCCAGCGCGCGATTGTCGAACACTGAAGCTTTCTTT
TRBV6-4	once	TRBJ2-3	NA	CASSVVSGNPTDTQYF	TGTGCCAGCAGTGTCGTGTCGGGGAACCCCACAGATACGCAGTATTTT
TRBV11-3	NA	TRBJ2-2	NA	CASSLGVSGELFF	TGTGCCAGCAGCTTAGGCGTGTCCGGGGAGCTGTTTTTT
TRBV29-1	NA	TRBJ1-1	TRBD1	CSVSSPGQGPGTEAFF	TGCAGCGTTTCATCCCCGGGACAGGGCCCGGGCACTGAAGCTTTCTTT
TRBV5-4	NA	TRBJ2-1	NA	CASSLDLVGSSYNEQFF	TGTGCCAGCAGCTTGGATCTCGTGGGGAGCTCCTACAATGAGCAGTTCTTC
TRBV4-3	NA	TRBJ2-7	TRBD1	CASSPKQGGEQYF	TGCGCCAGCAGCCCGAAACAGGGGGGCGAGCAGTACTTC
TRBV29-1	few	TRBJ2-5	TRBD1	CSVNPGQGVTQYF	TGCAGCGTTAACCCGGGACAGGGAGTGACCCAGTACTTC
TRBV23-1	NA	TRBJ2-7	TRBD2	CASSQEREGYEQYF	TGCGCCAGCAGTCAGGAGCGGGAGGGCTACGAGCAGTACTTC